This T cell receptor (beta chain) was identified in a study of T cells in Graves' hyperthyroidism and ophthalmopathy. The wider study: Peripheral blood collection took place at initial diagnosis, before any treatment.

This clonotype was seen more than once but under ten times. Patients aged 18 to 65 with hyperthyroidism were newly diagnosed, with duration under 2 months. Those patients with uncontrolled infection, other autoimmune disease, pregnancy or lactation were excluded. There were TCR beta CDR3 regions amplified from RNA transcripts. First-round RT-PCR of the TCR CDR3 relied on the HTBI primer set. MiXCR was run by TCRdb on the multiplex PCR reads, yielding one entry per CDR3 protein. The data hold hundreds of thousands of distinct CDR3 sequences, with 14% to 15% observed a single time. The TCR was taken from a woman in her 30s with Graves' hyperthyroidism. Specimen: blood.

The CDR3 is CASSRRGQGQPQHF. CDR3 in DNA: TGTGCCAGCAGCCGTAGGGGGCAGGGTCAGCCCCAGCATTTT. The rearrangement uses TRBV7-9 and TRBJ1-5, with 7 bases lining up with TRBD1. CDR1 and CDR2 (germline): SEHNR, FQNEAQ (reference sequence). The CDR3 has 14 residues. V shed 5 bases and J 6 bases; nucleotides not matched to a gene: 7.